Presented here are 12 T cell receptor beta chains from one specimen sequenced in a study of cytomegalovirus exposure and HLA in healthy donors. The PCR ran on 60 Vbeta and 13 Jbeta primers. TCRdb keeps only in-frame clones here, not all; method: immunoSEQ multiplex PCR. The sample includes about 180,000 clones, roughly 79% of them seen just once. Sequencing input: PBMCs. The receptors stem from a woman aged 45-59 years in good health and CMV-seropositive.

The genes are TRBV6-5 and TRBJ2-2, with 8 bases lining up with TRBD2. Germline CDR1 MNHEY, CDR2 SVGAGI. Trimming took 2 bases from V and 3 from J; bases not matched to a gene: 5. This CDR3 region has 16 residues. In DNA, the CDR3 is TGTGCCAGCAGTTACCAGAAGCGGGAGTACACCGGGGAGCTGTTTTTT. It encodes CASSYQKREYTGELFF.

This clone appeared a few times. The chain combines TRBV5-4 with TRBJ2-3; D gene uncertain. CDR3 length: 13 residues. The ends were cut back, 10 bases at V and 4 bases at J, with 16 bases in the middle. The germline V gene encodes CDR1 SGHNT and CDR2 YYREEE (reference sequence). The CDR3 here is CAFSSVVADTQYF. Written as DNA, the CDR3 is TGTGCCTTCAGCTCAGTGGTGGCAGATACGCAGTATTTT.

Comments on this clone: The junction shows a germline mismatch at one end, possibly a read error. The V call is TRBV7-9, the J call TRBJ2-6, with TRBD1 matching over 8 bases. Looked up from germline, CDR1 is SEHNR and CDR2 is FQNEAQ (reference sequence). This CDR3 has 19 amino acids. The CDR3 DNA reads TGTGCCAGCAGCCTAGACAGGGGCGGAACACGCTCTGGGGCCAACGGCCTGACTTTC. Encoded protein: CASSLDRGGTRSGANGLTF.

V usage is TRBV28 and J usage is TRBJ1-2; maybe TRBD1 (6 bases). Germline V lookup: CDR1 MDHEN, CDR2 SYDVKM. V was pared by 2 bases and J by 6 bases, with 13 bases between. This CDR3 region has 14 residues. Here the CDR3 DNA reads TGTGCCAGCAGTTTACGAGGCGGGGGCAATGGCTACACCTTC. It encodes CASSLRGGGNGYTF.

The rearrangement links TRBV10-3 to TRBJ1-2, with 11 bases lining up with TRBD1. The junction had 3 bases not matched to a gene; V was cut back by 2 bases and J by 4 bases. This CDR3 comprises 15 residues. Germline CDR1 reads ENHRY; CDR2 reads SYGVKD. The CDR3 spells CAISEGTGGLYGYTF. The CDR3 DNA reads TGTGCCATCAGTGAGGGGACAGGGGGACTCTATGGCTACACCTTC.

The chain uses TRBV11-3 and TRBJ2-5, with TRBD1 as a possible D gene (6 bases). The V and J ends lost 3 bases and 5 bases respectively, with 13 bases between them. There are 14 residues in the CDR3. Germline loops: CDR1 SGHNT, CDR2 YENEEA. The CDR3 sequence is CASSFGGQLETQYF. The CDR3, as DNA: TGTGCCAGCAGCTTTGGGGGACAATTGGAGACCCAGTACTTC.

The V and J genes are TRBV27 and TRBJ2-5; D might be TRBD1 (6 bases). The germline V gene encodes CDR1 MNHEY and CDR2 SMNVEV (reference sequence). The CDR3 is made up of 14 amino acids. Trimming pared 4 bases from V and 7 bases from J, leaving 16 bases between. The CDR3 DNA reads TGTGCCAGCAGTTCTCAGGGGCACCTAGGGACCCAGTACTTC. Amino acid sequence: CASSSQGHLGTQYF.

The chain links TRBV7-8 to TRBJ2-2, with 13 bases lining up with TRBD2. V shed 5 bases, J shed 0 bases, and the junction held 9 bases outside the gene matches. This CDR3 spans 19 amino acids. Per the germline V gene, CDR1 is SGHVS and CDR2 is FQNEAQ. The CDR3 sequence: CASSTRGLAGLANTGELFF. In DNA, the CDR3 is TGTGCCAGCAGCACTCGGGGACTAGCGGGACTCGCGAACACCGGGGAGCTGTTTTTT.

The V and J genes are TRBV7-2 and TRBJ2-3; no definite D call. CDR3 length equals 17 residues. Trimming took 5 bases from V and 1 from J, leaving 19 bases between them. The germline V gene has CDR1 SGHTA and CDR2 FQGNSA. CDR3 bases: TGTGCCAGCAGCATTGACTGGTCTCGAAGTGGCACAGATACGCAGTATTTT. It codes for CASSIDWSRSGTDTQYF.

In its sample, this clone was seen a few times. V is TRBV7-2 and J is TRBJ1-4; tentatively, D is TRBD1 (6 bases). This CDR3 has 16 residues. Trimming pared 1 base from V and 0 bases from J, leaving 9 bases between. Looked up from germline, CDR1 is SGHTA and CDR2 is FQGNSA. CDR3 amino acids: CASSLERGTTNEKLFF. The CDR3 bases are TGTGCCAGCAGCTTAGAGAGGGGGACAACTAATGAAAAACTGTTTTTT. The full variable domain, in which reference TRBV7-2 and TRBJ1-4 provide the parts outside the CDR3, is GAGVSQSPSNKVTEKGKDVELRCDPISGHTALYWYRQSLGQGLEFLIYFQGNSAPDKSGLPSDRFSAERTGGSVSTLTIQRTQQEDSAVYLCASSLERGTTNEKLFFGSGTQLSVL.

This clone was observed a handful of times. The chain uses TRBV6-5 and TRBJ1-5, with 7 bases fitting TRBD1. Germline CDR1 reads MNHEY; CDR2 reads SVGAGI. Trimming removed 6 bases from V and 1 base from J; junction bases left unmatched: 3. The CDR3 has 14 residues. This CDR3 reads CASRPTGSNQPQHF. CDR3 bases: TGTGCCAGCAGACCGACAGGGAGCAATCAGCCCCAGCATTTT.

V is TRBV7-9 and J is TRBJ2-1; 14 bases are shared with TRBD2. The junction had 4 bases not matched to a gene; V was cut back by 5 bases and J by 7 bases. From germline, CDR1 is SEHNR and CDR2 FQNEAQ (reference sequence). CDR3 length equals 15 residues. CDR3: CASSSGTSGGNEQFF. CDR3 bases: TGTGCCAGCAGCAGTGGGACTAGCGGGGGTAATGAGCAGTTCTTC.